The 21 T cell receptor beta chains below come from one sample, sequenced in a study of T cell responses to AZD1222 COVID-19 vaccine. Only in-frame clones appear in the TCRdb table, and some are missing; sequencing was by immunoSEQ multiplex PCR. The sample yields 120,000 or so clones, about nine tenths seen once. The specimen comprised peripheral blood, sampled on day 0 of AZD1222 vaccination. Every receptor here comes from an adult in good health.

This chain's CDR3 is CASSSPPGEQYF. The CDR3 coding sequence is TGTGCCAGCAGTTCCCCTCCGGGGGAGCAGTACTTC. This chain joins TRBV27 and TRBJ2-7; D might be TRBD2 (5 bases). Deletions cut 4 bases from V and 7 bases from J, with 11 bases between. Per the germline V gene, CDR1 is MNHEY and CDR2 is SMNVEV (reference sequence). The CDR3 consists of 12 residues.

The rearrangement links TRBV7-2 to TRBJ2-1; TRBD1 matches at 7 bases. Trimming removed 6 bases from V and 5 bases from J; junction bases left unmatched: 7. Germline V lookup: CDR1 SGHTA, CDR2 FQGNSA. The CDR3 is made up of 14 amino acids. CDR3 residues: CASSPTGSHNEQFF. The CDR3 region has the DNA TGTGCCAGCAGTCCGACAGGGTCCCACAATGAGCAGTTCTTC.

This rearrangement joins TRBV7-9 to TRBJ2-2, with D unresolved. Germline V gene data show CDR1 as SEHNR and CDR2 as FQNEAQ (reference sequence). V was shortened by 5 bases and J by 2 bases, with 12 bases between the two germline ends. CDR3 length: 15 amino acids. DNA for the CDR3: TGTGCCAGCAGCCCACCGGCCTATAACACCGGGGAGCTGTTTTTT. Its protein is CASSPPAYNTGELFF. The full variable domain, in which reference TRBV7-9 and TRBJ2-2 provide the parts outside the CDR3, is DTGVSQNPRHKITKRGQNVTFRCDPISEHNRLYWYRQTLGQGPEFLTYFQNEAQLEKSRLLSDRFSAERPKGSFSTLEIQRTEQGDSAMYLCASSPPAYNTGELFFGEGSRLTVL.

The chain links TRBV5-1 to TRBJ1-1; D call uncertain. Looked up from germline, CDR1 is SGHRS and CDR2 is YFSETQ. V gave up 2 bases and J gave up 0 bases, with 17 bases separating them. The CDR3 totals 17 residues. The CDR3 is CASSFGFLELMNTEAFF. The CDR3 bases are TGCGCCAGCAGCTTCGGGTTTCTCGAACTCATGAACACTGAAGCTTTCTTT.

The chain links TRBV3-1 (or the pseudogene TRBV3-2) to TRBJ2-1; D possibly corresponds to TRBD2 (5 bases). The CDR3 is made up of 13 amino acids. The germline V and J ends were trimmed by 0 bases and 12 bases, with 12 bases remaining between them. CDR1 LGHDT and CDR2 YNNKEL come from the germline V gene (reference sequence). CDR3 loop: CASSQETYSGQFF. CDR3 sequence (DNA): TGTGCCAGCAGCCAAGAGACTTACAGCGGGCAGTTCTTC.

This clone was detected once. This rearrangement joins TRBV5-6 to TRBJ2-1; 8 nucleotides line up with TRBD1. In germline, CDR1 is SGHDT, CDR2 YYEEEE. The CDR3 spans 14 residues. V trimming: 3 bases; J trimming: 6 bases; junction bases outside the gene matches: 5. The CDR3 is CASSSGQGGNEQFF. CDR3 sequence (DNA): TGTGCCAGCAGCTCCGGACAGGGAGGCAATGAGCAGTTCTTC.

The CDR3 coding sequence is TGTGCCACCAGCACTTCAGGGTGGGGGAACACTGAAGCTTTCTTT. This encodes CATSTSGWGNTEAFF. V and J are TRBV15 and TRBJ1-1; possibly TRBD1 for D (5 bases). This CDR3 has 15 amino acids. V lost 4 bases, J lost 1 base, and 13 bases lay in between. Germline CDR1 is LNHNV and CDR2 is YYDKDF (reference sequence). The variable domain in full, completed from reference TRBV15 and TRBJ1-1, reads DAMVIQNPRYQVTQFGKPVTLSCSQTLNHNVMYWYQQKSSQAPKLLFHYYDKDFNNEADTPDNFQSRRPNTSFCFLDIRSPGLGDTAMYLCATSTSGWGNTEAFFGQGTRLTVV.

This clone was observed a single time. This chain uses TRBV2 with TRBJ2-7, with 8 bases lining up with TRBD1. Germline CDR1 SNHLY, CDR2 FYNNEI. Losses at the gene ends were 8 bases for V and 2 bases for J; bases not matched to a gene: 5. The CDR3 has 13 amino acids. The CDR3 region is CASGRGQAYEQYF. The CDR3 DNA sequence: TGTGCCAGCGGCAGGGGACAGGCCTACGAGCAGTACTTC.

This sequence joins TRBV19 and TRBJ1-2; the match to TRBD1 covers 7 bases. The germline CDR1 and CDR2 sequences are LNHDA and SQIVND (reference sequence). With 7 bases clipped from V and 3 bases from J, the junction kept 11 bases outside the gene matches. This CDR3 spans 15 amino acids. CDR3 sequence reads: CASTTLQTGDYGYTF. Written as DNA, the CDR3 is TGTGCCAGTACCACGCTCCAAACAGGGGACTATGGCTACACCTTC.

V and J are TRBV7-2 and TRBJ2-2, with TRBD1 identical over 8 bases. Per germline, CDR1 SGHTA and CDR2 FQGNSA. V trimming: 5 bases; J trimming: 2 bases; junction bases outside the gene matches: 1. CDR3 length equals 14 residues. CDR3 in amino acids: CASSQGANTGELFF. The CDR3 DNA sequence: TGTGCCAGCAGCCAGGGGGCTAACACCGGGGAGCTGTTTTTT.

V gene TRBV29-1 combines with J gene TRBJ1-4; TRBD1 matches 9 bases. The germline gives CDR1 SQVTM, CDR2 ANQGSEA. The ends lost 7 bases at V and 8 bases at J; junction bases unmatched: 8. The CDR3 totals 13 residues. CDR3 bases: TGCAGCGCCCGGACGGGGACAGGGGAAAAACTGTTTTTT. This translates into CSARTGTGEKLFF.

The sample holds a few counts of this clone. The chain couples TRBV30 to TRBJ2-7, with D unclear. CDR1 GTSNPN and CDR2 SVGIG come from the germline V gene (reference sequence). Trimming removed 3 bases from V and 4 bases from J, with 16 bases in between. This CDR3 has 14 amino acids. This CDR3 reads CAWSTSPPRYEQYF. The CDR3 DNA sequence: TGTGCCTGGAGCACAAGCCCCCCTAGGTACGAGCAGTACTTC.

The rearrangement joins TRBV2 to TRBJ2-1; TRBD1 matches at 11 bases. Germline assignment: CDR1 SNHLY and CDR2 FYNNEI. The CDR3 is 16 amino acids. Trimming at V came to 5 bases and at J to 3 bases, leaving 6 bases not matched to a gene. CDR3 loop: CASSPDRGPNYNEQFF. The CDR3, as DNA: TGTGCCAGCAGTCCGGACAGGGGGCCGAACTACAATGAGCAGTTCTTC.

The rearrangement joins TRBV16 to TRBJ2-3, with TRBD2 matching 7 bases. The CDR3 totals 17 residues. The V and J ends lost 1 base and 0 bases, in that order; junction bases with no gene match: 7. Germline CDR1 is KGHSY and CDR2 is FQNENV. CDR3 in DNA: TGTGCCAGCAGCCAATTAAGGCCTAGCGGAAGCACAGATACGCAGTATTTT. Amino acid sequence: CASSQLRPSGSTDTQYF.

The chain uses TRBV27 and TRBJ2-1; D may be TRBD2 (5 bases). Trimming took off 0 bases at V and 0 bases at J, with 9 bases between the two ends. The CDR3 loop spans 16 amino acids. Per the germline V gene, CDR1 is MNHEY and CDR2 is SMNVEV (reference sequence). The CDR3 here is CASSLSGVSSYNEQFF. The CDR3 DNA is TGTGCCAGCAGTTTATCCGGGGTTAGCTCCTACAATGAGCAGTTCTTC.

This clone has only one observation. The chain is built from TRBV3-1 (or the pseudogene TRBV3-2) and TRBJ1-2; no clear D gene. Germline-derived CDR1 and CDR2 are LGHDT and YNNKEL (reference sequence). This CDR3 contains 12 residues. V lost 3 bases and J lost 8, with 10 bases in between. The CDR3 reads CASSHMALGYTF. In DNA, the CDR3 is TGTGCCAGCAGCCACATGGCGTTGGGCTACACCTTC.

This chain connects TRBV12-1 to TRBJ2-1; TRBD1 was called by the table and not checked on the DNA. TRBV12-1 is labeled a pseudogene. This CDR3 is built from 17 residues. In nucleotides, the CDR3 is TGTGCCAGCAGCTTGCACAGGGGGCGAGGTTGTTACAATGAGCAGTTCTTC. Amino acid sequence: CASSLHRGRGCYNEQFF.

V is TRBV7-2 and J is TRBJ1-2; D ambiguous. Germline assignment: CDR1 SGHTA and CDR2 FQGNSA. V lost 1 base and J lost 0, with 15 bases in between. The CDR3 runs to 17 residues. The CDR3 here is CASSLDLGDGANYGYTF. In DNA, the CDR3 is TGTGCCAGCAGCTTAGATCTCGGGGATGGAGCTAACTATGGCTACACCTTC.

The V gene is TRBV5-5, the J gene TRBJ2-1, with 7 bases that match TRBD1. Germline V lookup: CDR1 SGHKS, CDR2 YYEKEE (reference sequence). Trimming removed 3 bases from V and 3 bases from J; junction bases left unmatched: 9. This CDR3 contains 16 residues. The CDR3 DNA sequence: TGTGCCAGCAGCTCAAACCCGACAGGGCACTACAATGAGCAGTTCTTC. It specifies CASSSNPTGHYNEQFF.

The J gene is TRBJ2-5, the V gene TRBV5-1, with D uncertain. In germline, CDR1 is SGHRS, CDR2 YFSETQ. The CDR3 sequence is 15 residues long. Trimming stripped 0 bases from V and 9 bases from J, with 18 bases between. The CDR3 coding sequence is TGCGCCAGCAGCTTGGGGGCCAGCCCCTCATCGGCCCAGTACTTC. Amino acid sequence: CASSLGASPSSAQYF.

V is TRBV19 and J is TRBJ1-2; a weak D match, TRBD1 (5 bases). V gave up 3 bases and J gave up 5 bases, with 19 bases separating them. The CDR3 contains 16 residues. Germline assignment: CDR1 LNHDA and CDR2 SQIVND (reference sequence). The CDR3 loop reads CASSMTRQGVSYGYTF. In DNA form, the CDR3 reads TGTGCCAGTAGTATGACTCGGCAGGGAGTGTCGTATGGCTACACCTTC.